This section outlines one T cell receptor beta chain sequence together with its context. TCRdb passed the RT-PCR reads through MiXCR, listing each CDR3 protein once. The table lists about 680,000 distinct CDR3 sequences, 14% of them singletons. The sample consisted of memory CD4+ T cells from blood. The sequence was obtained from a female donor in good health, serving as a healthy control.

The CDR3 DNA reads as TGTGCCAGCAGTGCCCGGGGCGACCGGGAGACCCAGTACTTC. Its protein is CASSARGDRETQYF. The chain recombines TRBV6-2 or TRBV6-3 with TRBJ2-5; D is possibly TRBD1 or TRBD2 (5 bases each). V was trimmed by 5 bases and J by 5 bases, leaving 15 bases between them. The CDR3 consists of 14 residues. Germline V lookup: CDR1 MNHEY, CDR2 SVGEGT.